Presented here are 27 T cell receptor beta chains from one specimen sequenced in a study of OX40 agonist ivuxolimab in advanced cancers. Profiling relied on immunoSEQ multiplex PCR, and the TCRdb table lists in-frame clones only, not all of them. Here the sample spans about 93,000 clones, 90% to 95% being singletons. The specimen was CD4+ or CD8+ T cells sorted from blood, collected in a trial of the OX40 agonist ivuxolimab. The receptors stem from an adult with an advanced solid tumor such as melanoma, head and neck, liver or kidney cancer.

The gene calls are TRBV9 and TRBJ2-5; 7 bases fit TRBD2. V lost 0 bases and J lost 1; bases outside the gene matches: 3. CDR1 and CDR2 (germline): SGDLS, YYNGEE. CDR3 length equals 15 residues. CDR3 sequence reads: CASSVAGGRQETQYF. Here the CDR3 DNA reads TGTGCCAGCAGCGTAGCGGGAGGCCGCCAAGAGACCCAGTACTTC.

The rearrangement uses TRBV2 and TRBJ2-3; D is perhaps TRBD2 (6 bases). From germline, CDR1 is SNHLY and CDR2 FYNNEI. V was pared by 11 bases and J by 0 bases, with 18 bases between. CDR3 size: 15 residues. CDR3 region: CAGRSGGTSTDTQYF. CDR3 DNA: TGTGCCGGAAGGTCCGGAGGGACTAGCACAGATACGCAGTATTTT.

The chain uses TRBV7-9 and TRBJ2-2, with D possibly being TRBD1 (6 bases). In germline, CDR1 is SEHNR, CDR2 FQNEAQ (reference sequence). Deletions cut 5 bases from V and 3 bases from J, with 13 bases between. CDR3 length: 15 amino acids. Here the CDR3 DNA reads TGTGCCAGCAGCCCAGGGGTGGGAGACACCGGGGAGCTGTTTTTT. It yields the protein CASSPGVGDTGELFF.

V gene TRBV18 combines with J gene TRBJ2-6, with unresolved D. Trimming left V 1 base short and J 0 bases short, with 7 bases between. Germline values: CDR1 KGHSH, CDR2 LQKENI. The CDR3 has 16 residues. Written as DNA, the CDR3 is TGTGCCAGCTCACCACAGAGAACCTCTGGGGCCAACGTCCTGACTTTC. As protein: CASSPQRTSGANVLTF.

V and J are TRBV5-6 and TRBJ2-4; perhaps TRBD1 as D (6 bases). Germline V gene lookup returns CDR1 SGHDT and CDR2 YYEEEE. The CDR3 extends over 14 amino acids. V lost 2 bases to trimming and J lost 6 bases, with 12 bases between them. The CDR3 sequence: CASSFGTPSNIQYF. DNA of the CDR3: TGTGCCAGCAGCTTCGGGACACCCTCAAACATTCAGTACTTC.

The chain carries TRBV5-4 and TRBJ2-4; D tentatively reads TRBD1 or TRBD2 (5 bases each). The V end was cut by 2 bases, the J end by 1 base, with 10 bases between. The CDR3 totals 15 residues. Germline V gives CDR1 SGHNT, CDR2 YYREEE (reference sequence). The CDR3 is CASSFEGTAKNIQYF. CDR3 sequence (DNA): TGTGCCAGCAGCTTCGAGGGGACCGCCAAAAACATTCAGTACTTC. The entire variable domain, with the rest obtained from reference TRBV5-4 and TRBJ2-4, is as follows: ETGVTQSPTHLIKTRGQQVTLRCSSQSGHNTVSWYQQALGQGPQFIFQYYREEENGRGNFPPRFSGLQFPNYSSELNVNALELDDSALYLCASSFEGTAKNIQYFGAGTRLSVL.

The rearrangement joins TRBV19 to TRBJ1-5; 11 bases map to TRBD1. Per the germline V gene, CDR1 is LNHDA and CDR2 is SQIVND (reference sequence). V dropped 4 bases and J dropped 5; count of bases not matched to a gene: 1. This CDR3 comprises 14 residues. Here the CDR3 reads CASSRDRGYQPQHF. CDR3 nucleotides: TGTGCCAGTAGTAGGGACAGGGGGTATCAGCCCCAGCATTTT. Using reference TRBV19 and TRBJ1-5 for the parts outside the CDR3, the full variable domain is DGGITQSPKYLFRKEGQNVTLSCEQNLNHDAMYWYRQDPGQGLRLIYYSQIVNDFQKGDIAEGYSVSREKKESFPLTVTSAQKNPTAFYLCASSRDRGYQPQHFGDGTRLSIL.

V is TRBV28 and J is TRBJ2-7; the D gene is possibly TRBD2 (5 bases). Trimming pared 6 bases from V and 3 bases from J, leaving 9 bases between. The germline V gene encodes CDR1 MDHEN and CDR2 SYDVKM. This CDR3 spans 12 amino acids. This chain's CDR3 is CASRGLHYEQYF. CDR3 nucleotide sequence: TGTGCCAGCAGAGGACTGCACTACGAGCAGTACTTC.

The V call is TRBV18, the J call TRBJ2-6; D is unclear. Germline-derived CDR1 and CDR2 are KGHSH and LQKENI. This CDR3 is built from 17 residues. V lost 6 bases to trimming and J lost 0 bases, with 15 bases between them. CDR3 bases: TGTGCCAGCTCCCCTTCTGGCCGCGGCTCTGGGGCCAACGTCCTGACTTTC. Translation gives CASSPSGRGSGANVLTF.

The chain recombines TRBV30 with TRBJ1-3; D uncertain. The V end lost 3 bases, the J end lost 4 bases, and 4 bases lay between the germline ends. The CDR3 consists of 11 residues. The V gene's germline CDR1 is GTSNPN and CDR2 SVGIG (reference sequence). The CDR3 sequence: CAWSSGNTIYF. The CDR3, as DNA: TGTGCCTGGAGCAGCGGAAACACCATATATTTT.

The chain employs TRBV12-2 and TRBJ2-7; whether TRBD2, the table's D call, matches the DNA was not checked. TRBV12-2 is a pseudogene. CDR3 length equals 16 residues. CDR3 sequence: CASRLVAAGGSYEQYF. In nucleotides, the CDR3 is TGTGCAAGTCGCTTAGTTGCAGCGGGGGGCTCCTACGAGCAGTACTTC.

This chain links TRBV28 with TRBJ2-7; 11 positions agree with TRBD2. The length of the CDR3 is 14 residues. V was clipped by 8 bases and J by 0 bases; unmatched bases: 3. Germline CDR1 and CDR2: MDHEN and SYDVKM. CDR3: CASLAGGPSYEQYF. The CDR3 DNA is TGTGCCAGCCTAGCGGGAGGCCCCTCCTACGAGCAGTACTTC.

This chain joins TRBV15 and TRBJ2-3, with D possibly TRBD2 on 5 matching bases. The germline V and J ends were trimmed by 3 bases and 2 bases, with 9 bases remaining between them. The CDR3 is 14 amino acids. Germline V gene lookup returns CDR1 LNHNV and CDR2 YYDKDF (reference sequence). The CDR3 region has the DNA TGTGCCACCAGCAGTGGTGGACTCACAGATACGCAGTATTTT. This codes for CATSSGGLTDTQYF. Using reference TRBV15 and TRBJ2-3 for the parts outside the CDR3, the full variable domain is DAMVIQNPRYQVTQFGKPVTLSCSQTLNHNVMYWYQQKSSQAPKLLFHYYDKDFNNEADTPDNFQSRRPNTSFCFLDIRSPGLGDTAMYLCATSSGGLTDTQYFGPGTRLTVL.

The chain carries TRBV19 and TRBJ1-5; 10 nucleotides line up with TRBD1. Germline values: CDR1 LNHDA, CDR2 SQIVND (reference sequence). J was trimmed by 4 bases and V by 7 bases; bases with no gene match: 7. The CDR3 is made up of 15 amino acids. This CDR3 is CASKEGQGRNQPQHF. The CDR3 nucleotides read TGTGCCAGTAAGGAGGGACAGGGGAGGAATCAGCCCCAGCATTTT.

The chain combines TRBV5-4 with TRBJ2-2; the D call may be TRBD1 or TRBD2 (5 bases each). The germline gives CDR1 SGHNT, CDR2 YYREEE (reference sequence). Between the trimmed V and J ends, which lost 4 bases and 8 bases, there was a span of 18 bases. This CDR3 is built from 15 residues. The chain's CDR3 is CASSPTARDVGELFF. The CDR3 DNA is TGTGCCAGCAGCCCCACAGCCCGGGACGTGGGGGAGCTGTTTTTT. The variable domain in full, completed from reference TRBV5-4 and TRBJ2-2, reads ETGVTQSPTHLIKTRGQQVTLRCSSQSGHNTVSWYQQALGQGPQFIFQYYREEENGRGNFPPRFSGLQFPNYSSELNVNALELDDSALYLCASSPTARDVGELFFGEGSRLTVL.

This chain joins TRBV5-1 and TRBJ2-3; tentatively, D is TRBD2 (5 bases). Trimming took off 0 bases at V and 2 bases at J, with 10 bases between the two ends. Germline loops: CDR1 SGHRS, CDR2 YFSETQ. The CDR3 totals 15 residues. This CDR3 reads CASSLGSGYTDTQYF. The CDR3 DNA is TGCGCCAGCAGCTTGGGGTCGGGGTACACAGATACGCAGTATTTT.

The chain is built from TRBV6-1 and TRBJ1-4, with D maybe TRBD1 (5 bases). The V end was cut by 3 bases, the J end by 14 bases, with 19 bases between. Germline CDR1 and CDR2: MNHNS and SASEGT. This CDR3 comprises 14 residues. This chain's CDR3 is CASSDNRPLNWLFF. The CDR3 nucleotides are TGTGCCAGCAGTGATAACAGGCCCTTGAATTGGCTGTTTTTT.

This chain joins TRBV5-6 and TRBJ2-6; TRBD1 might be the D (6 bases). V gave up 10 bases and J gave up 0 bases, with 20 bases separating them. In germline, CDR1 is SGHDT, CDR2 YYEEEE. This CDR3 spans 17 amino acids. Here the CDR3 DNA reads TGTGCCGCCCAAACAGGGTACAGAAGCTCTGGGGCCAACGTCCTGACTTTC. Residues: CAAQTGYRSSGANVLTF. The whole variable domain, remainder taken from reference TRBV5-6 and TRBJ2-6, is DAGVTQSPTHLIKTRGQQVTLRCSPKSGHDTVSWYQQALGQGPQFIFQYYEEEERQRGNFPDRFSGHQFPNYSSELNVNALLLGDSALYLCAAQTGYRSSGANVLTFGAGSRLTVL.

The V and J genes are TRBV19 and TRBJ2-7; D unclear. V was cut by 3 bases and J by 3 bases, with 9 bases left in between. Germline V gene lookup returns CDR1 LNHDA and CDR2 SQIVND (reference sequence). The CDR3 extends over 13 amino acids. Here the CDR3 reads CASSILDGYEQYF. The CDR3 nucleotides read TGTGCCAGTAGTATCCTGGACGGCTACGAGCAGTACTTC.

V gene TRBV2 combines with J gene TRBJ1-1; 8 bases fit TRBD1. The CDR3 length is 14 residues. The V gene's germline CDR1 is SNHLY and CDR2 FYNNEI. V gave up 6 bases and J gave up 7 bases; unmatched junction bases: 10. Written as DNA, the CDR3 is TGTGCCAGCAGATATGGACAGGGAGGTGGTGAAGCTTTCTTT. Its translation: CASRYGQGGGEAFF.

A word on this clone: The same CDR3 also results from other DNA sequences found in this sample. The gene calls are TRBV28 and TRBJ1-2, with D unclear. V shed 3 bases and J shed 4 bases, with 6 bases lying between them. The CDR3 runs to 12 residues. Germline assignment: CDR1 MDHEN and CDR2 SYDVKM. The DNA of the CDR3 is TGTGCCAGCAGTTTGAAGGGCTATGGCTACACCTTC. It codes for CASSLKGYGYTF.

The rearrangement links TRBV29-1 to TRBJ1-2; no clear D. CDR3 length: 12 amino acids. V lost 7 bases and J 3 bases, leaving 12 bases between the germline ends. CDR1 and CDR2 from the germline V gene are SQVTM and ANQGSEA. The CDR3 nucleotides read TGCAGCGCCGGACGGCCGGACTATGGCTACACCTTC. Translated, it gives CSAGRPDYGYTF.

The chain joins TRBV7-3 to TRBJ2-2; D may be TRBD1 or TRBD2 (5 bases each). CDR1 SGHTA and CDR2 FQGTGA come from the germline V gene. This CDR3 comprises 15 residues. V dropped 3 bases and J dropped 6 bases, with 14 bases sitting between them. CDR3: CASSFEGRGAGELFF. CDR3 bases: TGTGCCAGCAGCTTTGAAGGGAGAGGGGCCGGGGAGCTGTTTTTT.

The chain is built from TRBV5-4 and TRBJ2-1, with TRBD2 matching 10 bases. Unmatched junction bases numbered 5, after V lost 3 bases and J lost 5 bases. CDR1 is SGHNT and CDR2 is YYREEE in the germline V gene (reference sequence). The CDR3 sequence is 15 residues long. DNA for the CDR3: TGTGCCAGCAGCTGGACCGGGACTAGCGACAATGAGCAGTTCTTC. Residues: CASSWTGTSDNEQFF.

The V call is TRBV2, the J call TRBJ2-1, with TRBD2 matching 8 bases. The CDR3 is 14 amino acids. The germline V gene encodes CDR1 SNHLY and CDR2 FYNNEI. With 6 bases clipped from V and 6 bases from J, the junction kept 7 bases outside the gene matches. The CDR3 is CASRPLAGLNEQFF. In nucleotides, the CDR3 is TGTGCCAGCAGGCCGCTAGCGGGCCTCAATGAGCAGTTCTTC. The whole variable domain, filled in from reference TRBV2 and TRBJ2-1, reads EPEVTQTPSHQVTQMGQEVILRCVPISNHLYFYWYRQILGQKVEFLVSFYNNEISEKSEIFDDQFSVERPDGSNFTLKIRSTKLEDSAMYFCASRPLAGLNEQFFGPGTRLTVL.

The chain is built from TRBV7-2 and TRBJ2-3, with D maybe TRBD1 (6 bases). This CDR3 is 14 amino acids long. V dropped 2 bases and J dropped 4 bases, with 10 bases sitting between them. Germline V CDR1 and CDR2: SGHTA, FQGNSA. Here the CDR3 reads CASSLNRVADTQYF. CDR3 nucleotide sequence: TGTGCCAGCAGCTTAAACAGGGTGGCAGATACGCAGTATTTT.

As concerns this clone: Different DNA sequences within this sample yield the same CDR3. V and J are TRBV2 and TRBJ2-5; D is unclear. CDR3 length equals 13 residues. Germline V lookup: CDR1 SNHLY, CDR2 FYNNEI. Trimming left V 8 bases short and J 3 bases short, with 13 bases between. The CDR3 region has the DNA TGTGCCAGCCGTCTAGGGTTAAAAGAGACCCAGTACTTC. Protein: CASRLGLKETQYF.